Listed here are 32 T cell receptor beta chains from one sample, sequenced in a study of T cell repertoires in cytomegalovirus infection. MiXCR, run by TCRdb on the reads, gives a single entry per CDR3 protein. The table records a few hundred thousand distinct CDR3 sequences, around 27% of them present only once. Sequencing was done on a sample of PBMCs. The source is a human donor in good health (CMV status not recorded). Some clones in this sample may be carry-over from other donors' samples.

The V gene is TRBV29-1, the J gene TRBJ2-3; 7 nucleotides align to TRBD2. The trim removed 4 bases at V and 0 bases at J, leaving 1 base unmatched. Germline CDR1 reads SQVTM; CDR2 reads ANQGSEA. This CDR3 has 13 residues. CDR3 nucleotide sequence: TGCAGCGTTGGACTAGCTAGCACAGATACGCAGTATTTT. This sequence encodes CSVGLASTDTQYF.

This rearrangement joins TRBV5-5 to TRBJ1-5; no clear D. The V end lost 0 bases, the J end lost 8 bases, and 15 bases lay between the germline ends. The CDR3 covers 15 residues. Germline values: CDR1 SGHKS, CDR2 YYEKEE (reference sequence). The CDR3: CASSLEGSRREPQHF. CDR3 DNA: TGTGCCAGCAGCTTGGAGGGATCAAGGAGGGAGCCCCAGCATTTT.

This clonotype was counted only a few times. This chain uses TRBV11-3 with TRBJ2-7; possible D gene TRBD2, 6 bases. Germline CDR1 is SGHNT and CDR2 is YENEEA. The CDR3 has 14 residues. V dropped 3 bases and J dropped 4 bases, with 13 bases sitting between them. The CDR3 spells CASSFSGLGYEQYV. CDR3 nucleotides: TGTGCCAGCAGCTTTAGCGGTCTGGGTTACGAGCAGTACGTC.

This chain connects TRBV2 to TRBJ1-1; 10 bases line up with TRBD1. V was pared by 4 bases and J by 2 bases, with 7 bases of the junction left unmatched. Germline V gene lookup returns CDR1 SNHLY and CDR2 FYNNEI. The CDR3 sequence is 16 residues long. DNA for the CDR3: TGTGCCAGCAGTGTTAGGAGACAGGGGGCAAACACTGAAGCTTTCTTT. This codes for CASSVRRQGANTEAFF. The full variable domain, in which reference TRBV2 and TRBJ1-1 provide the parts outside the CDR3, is EPEVTQTPSHQVTQMGQEVILRCVPISNHLYFYWYRQILGQKVEFLVSFYNNEISEKSEIFDDQFSVERPDGSNFTLKIRSTKLEDSAMYFCASSVRRQGANTEAFFGQGTRLTVV.

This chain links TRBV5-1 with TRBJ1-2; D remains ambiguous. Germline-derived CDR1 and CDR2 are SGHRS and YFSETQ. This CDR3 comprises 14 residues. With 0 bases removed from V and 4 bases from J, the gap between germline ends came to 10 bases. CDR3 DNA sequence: TGCGCCAGCAGCTTGGAGGCGATAGGCTATGGCTACACCTTC. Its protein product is CASSLEAIGYGYTF.

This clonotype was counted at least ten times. In DNA form, the CDR3 reads TGTGCCAGTACCGACCGGGGGGAGGCCACAGATACGCAGTATTTT. Translated, it gives CASTDRGEATDTQYF. V usage is TRBV19 and J usage is TRBJ2-3, with 7 nucleotides matching TRBD2. CDR1 LNHDA and CDR2 SQIVND come from the germline V gene (reference sequence). Germline trimming cut 7 bases from V and 2 bases from J; bases unmatched to any gene: 9. The CDR3 covers 15 residues.

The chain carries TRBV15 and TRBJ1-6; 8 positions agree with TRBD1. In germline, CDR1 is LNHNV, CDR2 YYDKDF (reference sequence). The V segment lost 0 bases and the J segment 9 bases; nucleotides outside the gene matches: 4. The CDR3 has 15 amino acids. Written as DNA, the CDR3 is TGTGCCACCAGCAGAGATTTGCAGGGGGCTTCACCCCTCCACTTT. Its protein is CATSRDLQGASPLHF. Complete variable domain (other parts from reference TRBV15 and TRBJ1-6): DAMVIQNPRYQVTQFGKPVTLSCSQTLNHNVMYWYQQKSSQAPKLLFHYYDKDFNNEADTPDNFQSRRPNTSFCFLDIRSPGLGDTAMYLCATSRDLQGASPLHFGNGTRLTVT.

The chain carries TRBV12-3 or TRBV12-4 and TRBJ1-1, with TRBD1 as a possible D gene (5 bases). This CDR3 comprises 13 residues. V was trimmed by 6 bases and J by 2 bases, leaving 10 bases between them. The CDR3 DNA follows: TGTGCCAGCAGAGTACAGGTTAACACTGAAGCTTTCTTT. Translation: CASRVQVNTEAFF.

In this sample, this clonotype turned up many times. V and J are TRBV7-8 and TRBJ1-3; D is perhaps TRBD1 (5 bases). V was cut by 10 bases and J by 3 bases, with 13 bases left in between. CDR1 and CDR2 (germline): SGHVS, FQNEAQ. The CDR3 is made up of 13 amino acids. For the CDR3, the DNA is TGTGCCACACGTCGGGGCGTTGGAAACACCATATATTTT. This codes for CATRRGVGNTIYF. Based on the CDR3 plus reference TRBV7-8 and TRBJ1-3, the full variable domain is GAGVSQSPRYKVAKRGQDVALRCDPISGHVSLFWYQQALGQGPEFLTYFQNEAQLDKSGLPSDRFFAERPEGSVSTLKIQRTQQEDSAVYLCATRRGVGNTIYFGEGSWLTVV.

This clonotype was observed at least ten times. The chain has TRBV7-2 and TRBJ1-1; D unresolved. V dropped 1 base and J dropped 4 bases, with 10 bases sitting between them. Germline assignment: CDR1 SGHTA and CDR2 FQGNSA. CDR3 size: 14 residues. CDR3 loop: CASSLGQGSTEAFF. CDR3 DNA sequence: TGTGCCAGCAGCTTAGGCCAAGGGAGCACTGAAGCTTTCTTT.

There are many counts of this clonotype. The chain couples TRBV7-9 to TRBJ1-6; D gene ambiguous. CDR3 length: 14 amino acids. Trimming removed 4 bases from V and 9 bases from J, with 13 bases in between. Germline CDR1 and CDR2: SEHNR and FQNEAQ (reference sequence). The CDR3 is CASSSPRGFSPLHF. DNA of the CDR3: TGTGCCAGCAGCTCCCCGAGAGGATTTTCACCCCTCCACTTT.

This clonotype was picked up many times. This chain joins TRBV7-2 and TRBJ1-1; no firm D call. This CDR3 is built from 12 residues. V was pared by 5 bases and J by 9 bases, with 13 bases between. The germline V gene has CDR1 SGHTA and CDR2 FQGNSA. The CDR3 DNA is TGTGCCAGCAGCACGCGGACGACCCAAGCTTTCTTT. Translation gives CASSTRTTQAFF.

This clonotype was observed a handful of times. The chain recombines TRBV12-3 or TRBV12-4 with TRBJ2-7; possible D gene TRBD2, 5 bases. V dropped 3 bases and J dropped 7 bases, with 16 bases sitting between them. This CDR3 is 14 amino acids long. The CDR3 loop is CASSFLGGLAEQYF. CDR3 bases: TGTGCCAGCAGTTTCCTCGGTGGTTTAGCGGAGCAGTACTTC.

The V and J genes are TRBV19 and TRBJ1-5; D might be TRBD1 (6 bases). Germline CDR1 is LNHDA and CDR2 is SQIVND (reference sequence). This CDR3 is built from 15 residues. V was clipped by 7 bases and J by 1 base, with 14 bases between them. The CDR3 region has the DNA TGTGCCAGTACCACTACAGGGAGCAGCAATCAGCCCCAGCATTTT. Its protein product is CASTTTGSSNQPQHF.

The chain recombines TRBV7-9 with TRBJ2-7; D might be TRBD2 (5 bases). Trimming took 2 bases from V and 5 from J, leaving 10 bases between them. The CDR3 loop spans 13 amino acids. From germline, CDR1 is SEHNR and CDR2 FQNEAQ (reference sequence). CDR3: CASSLRSGDEQYF. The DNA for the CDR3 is TGTGCCAGCAGCTTAAGGTCCGGGGACGAGCAGTACTTC.

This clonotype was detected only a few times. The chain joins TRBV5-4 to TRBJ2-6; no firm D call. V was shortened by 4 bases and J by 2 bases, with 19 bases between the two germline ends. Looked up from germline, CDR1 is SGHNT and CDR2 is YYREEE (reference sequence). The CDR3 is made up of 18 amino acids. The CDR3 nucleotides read TGTGCCAGCAGCCGACCATCCAGGCGGAGTCCTGGGGCCAACGTCCTGACTTTC. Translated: CASSRPSRRSPGANVLTF.

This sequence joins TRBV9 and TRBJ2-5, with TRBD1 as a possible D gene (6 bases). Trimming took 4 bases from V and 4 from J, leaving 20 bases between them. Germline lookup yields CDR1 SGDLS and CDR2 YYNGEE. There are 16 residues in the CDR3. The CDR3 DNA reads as TGTGCCAGCAGCTCCCTAACAGGGACCAGCATAGAGACCCAGTACTTC. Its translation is CASSSLTGTSIETQYF.

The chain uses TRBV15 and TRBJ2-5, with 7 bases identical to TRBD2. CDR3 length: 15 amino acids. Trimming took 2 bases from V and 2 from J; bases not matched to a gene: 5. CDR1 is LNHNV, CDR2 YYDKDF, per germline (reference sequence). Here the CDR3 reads CATSRPTSEQETQYF. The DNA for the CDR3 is TGTGCCACCAGCAGACCCACTAGCGAACAAGAGACCCAGTACTTC.

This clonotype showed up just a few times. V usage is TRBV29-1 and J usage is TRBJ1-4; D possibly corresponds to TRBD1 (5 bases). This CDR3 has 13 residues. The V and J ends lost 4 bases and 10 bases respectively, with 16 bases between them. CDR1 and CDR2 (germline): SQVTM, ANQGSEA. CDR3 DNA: TGCAGCGTTGCTCCGGGAGGGGTCGGAAAACTGTTTTTT. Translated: CSVAPGGVGKLFF.

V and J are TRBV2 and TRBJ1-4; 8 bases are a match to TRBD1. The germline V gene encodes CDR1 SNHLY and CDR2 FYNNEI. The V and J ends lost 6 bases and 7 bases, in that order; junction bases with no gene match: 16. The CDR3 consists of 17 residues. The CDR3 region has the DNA TGTGCCAGCAGATTGCCGGGGATGACAGGGGACTTTGAAAAACTGTTTTTT. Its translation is CASRLPGMTGDFEKLFF.

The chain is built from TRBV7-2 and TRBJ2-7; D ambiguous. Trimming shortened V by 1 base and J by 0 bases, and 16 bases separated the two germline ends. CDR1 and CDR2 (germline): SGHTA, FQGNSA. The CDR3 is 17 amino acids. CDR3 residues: CASSLDLRLLSSYEQYF. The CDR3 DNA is TGTGCCAGCAGCTTAGACCTAAGACTTCTTAGCTCCTACGAGCAGTACTTC.

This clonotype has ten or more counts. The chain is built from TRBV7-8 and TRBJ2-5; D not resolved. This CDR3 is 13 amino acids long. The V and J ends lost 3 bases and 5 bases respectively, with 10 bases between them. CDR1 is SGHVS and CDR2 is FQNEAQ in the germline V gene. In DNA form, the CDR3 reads TGTGCCAGCAGCTTTAGGGTCGCGGAGACCCAGTACTTC. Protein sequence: CASSFRVAETQYF.

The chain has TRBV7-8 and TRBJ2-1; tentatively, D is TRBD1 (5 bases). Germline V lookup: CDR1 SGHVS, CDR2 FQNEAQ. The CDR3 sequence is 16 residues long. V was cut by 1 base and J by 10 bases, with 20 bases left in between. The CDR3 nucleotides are TGTGCCAGCAGCTTAGTATTGGGGCCCGCCCAGGGAGAGCAGTTCTTC. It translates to CASSLVLGPAQGEQFF.

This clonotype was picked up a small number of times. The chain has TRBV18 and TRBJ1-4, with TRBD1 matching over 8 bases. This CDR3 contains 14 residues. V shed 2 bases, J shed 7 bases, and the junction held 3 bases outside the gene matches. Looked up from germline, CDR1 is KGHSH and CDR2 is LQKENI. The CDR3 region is CASSPNRGSEKLFF. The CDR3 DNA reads TGTGCCAGCTCACCAAACAGGGGGAGTGAAAAACTGTTTTTT. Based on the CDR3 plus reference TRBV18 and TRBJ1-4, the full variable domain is NAGVMQNPRHLVRRRGQEARLRCSPMKGHSHVYWYRQLPEEGLKFMVYLQKENIIDESGMPKERFSAEFPKEGPSILRIQQVVRGDSAAYFCASSPNRGSEKLFFGSGTQLSVL.

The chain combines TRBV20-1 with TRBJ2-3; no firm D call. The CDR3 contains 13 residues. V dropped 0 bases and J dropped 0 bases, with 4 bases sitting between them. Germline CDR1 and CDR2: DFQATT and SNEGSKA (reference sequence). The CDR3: CSARDSSTDTQYF. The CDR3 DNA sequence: TGCAGTGCTAGAGATAGTAGCACAGATACGCAGTATTTT.

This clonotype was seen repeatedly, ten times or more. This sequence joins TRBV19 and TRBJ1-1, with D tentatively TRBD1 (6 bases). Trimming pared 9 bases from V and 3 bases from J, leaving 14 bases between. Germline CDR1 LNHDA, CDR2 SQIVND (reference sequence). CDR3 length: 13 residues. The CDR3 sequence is CASIGDTHTEAFF. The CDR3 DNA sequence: TGTGCCAGCATAGGGGACACACACACTGAAGCTTTCTTT.

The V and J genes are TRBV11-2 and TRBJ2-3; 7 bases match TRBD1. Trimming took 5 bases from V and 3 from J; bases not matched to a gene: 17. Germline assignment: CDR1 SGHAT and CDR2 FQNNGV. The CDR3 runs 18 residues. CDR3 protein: CASSPGRPQGDATDTQYF. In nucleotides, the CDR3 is TGTGCCAGCAGCCCAGGACGGCCCCAGGGGGATGCGACAGATACGCAGTATTTT.

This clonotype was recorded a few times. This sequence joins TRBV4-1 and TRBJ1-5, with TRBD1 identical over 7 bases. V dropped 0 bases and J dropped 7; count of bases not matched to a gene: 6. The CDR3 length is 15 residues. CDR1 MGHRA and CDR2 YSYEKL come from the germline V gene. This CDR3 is CASSQEEGGWQPQHF. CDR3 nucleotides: TGCGCCAGCAGCCAAGAAGAAGGGGGCTGGCAGCCCCAGCATTTT.

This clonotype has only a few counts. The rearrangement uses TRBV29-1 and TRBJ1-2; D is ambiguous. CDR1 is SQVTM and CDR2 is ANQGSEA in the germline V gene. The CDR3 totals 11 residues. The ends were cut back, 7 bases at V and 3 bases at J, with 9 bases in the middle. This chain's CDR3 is CSAWTDYGYTF. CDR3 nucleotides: TGCAGCGCCTGGACCGACTATGGCTACACCTTC.

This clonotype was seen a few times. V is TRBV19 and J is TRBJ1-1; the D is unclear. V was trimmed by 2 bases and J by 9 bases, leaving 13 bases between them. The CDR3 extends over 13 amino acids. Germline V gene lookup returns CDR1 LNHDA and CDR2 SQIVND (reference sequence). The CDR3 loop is CASSITAKSKAFF. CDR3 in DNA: TGTGCCAGTAGTATAACGGCAAAATCCAAAGCTTTCTTT.

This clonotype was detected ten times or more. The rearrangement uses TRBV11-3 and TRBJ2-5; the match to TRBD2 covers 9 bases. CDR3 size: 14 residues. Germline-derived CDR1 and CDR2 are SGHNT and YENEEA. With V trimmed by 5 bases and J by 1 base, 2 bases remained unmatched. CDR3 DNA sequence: TGTGCCAGCAGCAGAGCGGGAGGCCAAGAGACCCAGTACTTC. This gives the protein CASSRAGGQETQYF.

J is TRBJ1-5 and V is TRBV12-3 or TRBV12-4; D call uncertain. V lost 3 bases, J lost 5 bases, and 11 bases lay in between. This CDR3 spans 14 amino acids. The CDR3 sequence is CASSFSGIDQPQHF. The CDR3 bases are TGTGCCAGCAGTTTTAGCGGGATCGATCAGCCCCAGCATTTT.